This TCR beta chain comes out of a study of tumor and adjacent non-tumor tissue in lung cancer. About the study: Aged roughly 30 to 85 years, patients included 9 to 11 men and several women with stage I to III disease.

A modified ARM-PCR protocol with three rounds of nested PCR amplified TCRbeta. TCRdb re-derived calls from the multiplex PCR reads in MiXCR, one entry per CDR3 protein. The sample has tens of thousands of distinct CDR3 sequences; 60% are singletons. Trimming removed 5 bases from V and 8 bases from J; junction bases left unmatched: 14. Germline assignment: CDR1 SGHNT and CDR2 YENEEA. The CDR3 is 16 amino acids. The template was RNA from unsorted bulk tissue. Notes on this clonotype: Its target is unknown. The conserved closing phenylalanine or tryptophan is absent in this CDR3, likely reflecting a read error.

Broader study findings: Tumor tissue had significantly higher TCR diversity than normal lung. Top 100 clones took a larger repertoire share in normal lung.

The clonotype originates from a man aged 45 to 65 with non-small cell lung cancer. The V gene is TRBV11-3, the J gene TRBJ2-1; TRBD2 matches at 8 bases. Input material: lung tumor tissue. The CDR3 here is CASSASGTSGKDEQFY. CDR3 nucleotide sequence: TGTGCCAGCAGCGCCAGCGGGACTAGTGGGAAAGATGAGCAGTTCTAC.